This TCR beta chain was found in a study of blood T cells in healthy people across ages. The study's findings and limits: CMV status of donors was not determined, possibly confounding expanded clonotype changes. The percentage of naive T cells correlated strongly with TCR beta diversity. Versus aged donors, long-lived donors had higher diversity and more naive CD4+ cells. Diversity was estimated from one million T cells, and these estimates were considered underestimates.

A second PCR, run for about 6 to 12 cycles, used a sample-barcoded 5' primer plus a J-beta primer mix. TCRdb reprocessed the 5' RACE reads with MiXCR, giving one entry per CDR3 protein. The table lists hundreds of thousands of distinct CDR3 sequences, under 65% of them singletons. Remarks on this clonotype: What it binds is unknown.

Germline V gives CDR1 MGHRA, CDR2 YSYEKL. J was trimmed by 6 bases and V by 0 bases; bases with no gene match: 11. This CDR3 comprises 17 residues. This TCR derives from a man in his 60s in good health. The chain carries TRBV4-1 and TRBJ2-3; 8 positions match TRBD1. The sample consisted of blood. The CDR3 here is CASSQDRGQGATDTQYF. The CDR3, as DNA: TGCGCCAGCAGCCAAGATAGGGGGCAGGGGGCAACGGATACGCAGTATTTT.